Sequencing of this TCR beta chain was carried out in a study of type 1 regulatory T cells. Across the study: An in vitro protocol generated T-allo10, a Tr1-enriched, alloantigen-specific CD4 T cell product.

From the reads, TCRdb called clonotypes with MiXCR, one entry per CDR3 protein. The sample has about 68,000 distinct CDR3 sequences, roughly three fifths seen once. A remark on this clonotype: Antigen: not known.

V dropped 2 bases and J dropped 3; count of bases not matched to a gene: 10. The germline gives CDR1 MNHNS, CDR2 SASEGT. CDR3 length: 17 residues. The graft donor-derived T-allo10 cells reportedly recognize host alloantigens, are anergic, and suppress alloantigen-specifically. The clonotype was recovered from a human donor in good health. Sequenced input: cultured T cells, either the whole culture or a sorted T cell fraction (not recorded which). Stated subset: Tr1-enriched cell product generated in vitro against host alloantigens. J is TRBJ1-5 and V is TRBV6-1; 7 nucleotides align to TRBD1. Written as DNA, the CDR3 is TGTGCCAGCAGTGAACCCATCGGACAGGCCCTCAATCAGCCCCAGCATTTT. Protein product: CASSEPIGQALNQPQHF.